The present entry profiles one TCR beta chain with its context. This specimen comes from a study of blood T cell repertoires in COVID-19. Study-wide context: COVID-19 samples collected from the United States, Italy and Spain covered acute and convalescent phases. T cells, B-cell-depleted T cells, or PBMCs provided the cDNA or gDNA that served as material.

Germline V gene lookup returns CDR1 SNHLY and CDR2 FYNNEI. This CDR3 comprises 16 residues. V shed 3 bases and J 1 base; nucleotides not matched to a gene: 3. Authors' data handling: Amplification of reference gene primers provided the estimated nucleated cell counts. Using immunoSEQ multiplex PCR, the repertoire was profiled, and TCRdb retains in-frame clones only, with some absent. V and J calls and clone size come straight from that table; D and trimming were deduced from the DNA. The table shows about 6,400 clones, with 90% to 95% occurring only once. This chain joins TRBV2 and TRBJ1-1; 12 bases are shared with TRBD1. This receptor was identified in a human donor in a cohort sampled during active COVID-19. Material: peripheral blood. As DNA, the CDR3 is TGTGCCAGCAGTGAGGGACAGGGGGCATGGAACACTGAAGCTTTCTTT. Translation gives CASSEGQGAWNTEAFF.